Listed below are T cell receptor beta chains from one sample, sequenced in a study of post-analysis software for immune sequencing data. TCRdb called the PCR reads again in MiXCR, with one record for every CDR3 protein. This sample carries roughly 700,000 distinct CDR3 sequences, about 27% of them seen once, and the ten largest clones take around 0.56%. Sequenced input: blood. These receptors came from a girl between 5 and 17 years old with multiple sclerosis. The CDR3 runs from the conserved cysteine through the conserved F or W. D genes are given only for firm matches. Rows may omit the clone size; those that give it use once, few, many or a size class.

len	abundance	d_gene	v_gene	j_gene	CDR3nt	CDR3aa
15	-	-	TRBV20-1	TRBJ1-4	TGCAGTGCTAGAGATCTGGGGGTAACTAATGAAAAACTGTTTTTT	CSARDLGVTNEKLFF
15	few	TRBD1	TRBV5-6	TRBJ2-3	TGTGCCAGCAGCTCGGACAGGGGGAGCACAGATACGCAGTATTTT	CASSSDRGSTDTQYF
11	many	-	TRBV20-1	TRBJ2-7	TGCAGTGCGACAGGCTCCTACGAGCAGTACTTC	CSATGSYEQYF
13	-	-	TRBV20-1	TRBJ2-5	TGCAGTGCTAGTGGCAGGCCCTTCGAGACCCAGTACTTC	CSASGRPFETQYF
14	few	TRBD2	TRBV7-9	TRBJ2-3	TGTGCCAGCAGCGACAGACTAGCGGGGGATACGCAGTATTTT	CASSDRLAGDTQYF
14	few	TRBD2	TRBV20-1	TRBJ2-7	TGCAGTGCTAGAGATTACGCGGGAGGGGCCGAGCAGTACTTC	CSARDYAGGAEQYF
13	few	TRBD1	TRBV10-3	TRBJ1-6	TGTGCCCTCCGGGACAGCTATAATTCACCCCTCCACTTT	CALRDSYNSPLHF
17	many	TRBD1	TRBV6-6	TRBJ2-5	TGTGCCAGCAGTTACTCGGGTCGGGCAGGGGGCCCAGAGACCCAGTACTTC	CASSYSGRAGGPETQYF
15	many	-	TRBV7-2	TRBJ2-3	TGTGCCAGCAGCTTAGTGGGCGACAACATGGCTACGCAGTATTTT	CASSLVGDNMATQYF
17	-	TRBD2	TRBV20-1	TRBJ2-1	TGCAGTGCGGCGGGGCTAGCGGGGGGCCGCCCGGACGGTGAGCAGTTCTTC	CSAAGLAGGRPDGEQFF
16	-	TRBD1	TRBV12-3/TRBV12-4	TRBJ1-1	TGTGCCAGCAGTTTAGGCGGTCACAGGGGGCAGGGTGAAGCTTTCTTT	CASSLGGHRGQGEAFF
18	few	-	TRBV7-2	TRBJ2-1	TGTGCCAGCAGCAGATCAAACCCCATGAAAATCTCCTACAATGAGCAGTTCTTC	CASSRSNPMKISYNEQFF
15	-	-	TRBV6-6	TRBJ2-3	TGTGCCAGCAGTCTACTCGGTATTGGCACAGATACGCAGTATTTT	CASSLLGIGTDTQYF
12	few	-	TRBV24-1	TRBJ2-7	TGTGCCACCAGTGATTCCGGCGACGAGCAGTACTTC	CATSDSGDEQYF
18	-	TRBD2	TRBV28	TRBJ2-4	TGTGCCAGCAGTTCGAGGGGTCGAGGGGTAGCGGGAGGTGAAGAGCAGTACTTC	CASSSRGRGVAGGEEQYF
17	-	TRBD1	TRBV4-2	TRBJ1-2	TGTGCCAGCAGCCACGAAGCGAGACAGGGAGGGGCGAGTGGCTACACCTTC	CASSHEARQGGASGYTF
12	-	-	TRBV29-1	TRBJ2-3	TGCAGCGTCTCCCTACAGACAGATACGCAGTATTTT	CSVSLQTDTQYF
15	-	-	TRBV28	TRBJ2-4	TGTGCCAGCAGGGGGGCCGGCCTAGCCAAAAACATTCAGTACTTC	CASRGAGLAKNIQYF
13	-	-	TRBV6-5	TRBJ2-1	TGTGCCAGCAGTTACTCGGTCTACAATGAGCAGTTCTTC	CASSYSVYNEQFF
13	-	TRBD2	TRBV29-1	TRBJ2-7	TGCAGCCCCCGGGGGGGCCGCAACTACGAGCAGTACTTC	CSPRGGRNYEQYF
15	-	TRBD2	TRBV7-2	TRBJ2-3	TGTGCCAGCAGCTTAGGTAGCGGGAGGACAGATACGCAGTATTTT	CASSLGSGRTDTQYF
16	few	-	TRBV25-1	TRBJ2-1	TGTGCCAGCAGTGACCCTCCGGGCCTATCCTACAATGAGCAGTTCTTC	CASSDPPGLSYNEQFF